A single sample gave rise to the 25 T cell receptor beta chains below, sequenced in a study of T cell clones after liver transplantation (dated by TCRdb to 2018 to 2020). Receptor libraries were prepared by the immunoSEQ multiplex PCR assay. TCRdb re-hosts the immuneACCESS table, in-frame sequences only. Its copies lack some clones; in the studies checked, an unresolved V gene accounts for under half of them, and the cause for the rest is not known. The sample table contains around 110,000 clones; only one count was recorded for 90% of them. In total, the top ten clones hold 0.8% to 0.9% of the sample. The sequences come from CD4+ T cells from blood, collected 12 months after liver transplant. The receptors stem from a human patient who received a liver transplant. Some T cells seen after a transplant may have their origin in the graft donor.

This clone was found once. The chain has TRBV19 and TRBJ2-7, with 9 bases lining up with TRBD1. V gave up 3 bases and J gave up 3 bases; unmatched junction bases: 3. The CDR3 runs to 14 residues. Germline CDR1 is LNHDA and CDR2 is SQIVND (reference sequence). This CDR3 reads CASSIGDRDYEQYF. For the CDR3, the DNA is TGTGCCAGTAGTATCGGGGACAGGGACTACGAGCAGTACTTC.

The genes are TRBV28 and TRBJ2-6, with D hard to call. Trimming cost V 5 bases and J 0 bases, with 11 bases left between them. The CDR3 spans 16 residues. Germline V gene lookup returns CDR1 MDHEN and CDR2 SYDVKM. CDR3 sequence: CASSPLTVSGANVLTF. The CDR3 bases are TGTGCCAGCAGTCCCCTCACAGTCTCTGGGGCCAACGTCCTGACTTTC. Combining the CDR3 with reference TRBV28 and TRBJ2-6 gives the whole variable domain DVKVTQSSRYLVKRTGEKVFLECVQDMDHENMFWYRQDPGLGLRLIYFSYDVKMKEKGDIPEGYSVSREKKERFSLILESASTNQTSMYLCASSPLTVSGANVLTFGAGSRLTVL.

J is TRBJ1-4 and V is TRBV19; D remains ambiguous. V shed 6 bases and J shed 1 base, with 15 bases lying between them. The length of the CDR3 is 16 residues. Germline-derived CDR1 and CDR2 are LNHDA and SQIVND (reference sequence). The CDR3 reads CASSLVLVGTNEKLFF. In DNA, the CDR3 is TGTGCCAGTAGCCTAGTCTTGGTTGGAACTAATGAAAAACTGTTTTTT.

The chain recombines TRBV9 with TRBJ2-3; D is unresolved. The V and J ends lost 3 bases and 0 bases respectively, with 14 bases between them. This CDR3 contains 16 residues. Germline V gives CDR1 SGDLS, CDR2 YYNGEE. The CDR3 DNA sequence: TGTGCCAGCAGCGCGCGTAGCAGCCCTAGCACAGATACGCAGTATTTT. This sequence encodes CASSARSSPSTDTQYF.

The chain employs TRBV18 and TRBJ1-4; a possible D gene is TRBD1 (5 bases). There are 16 residues in the CDR3. Germline assignment: CDR1 KGHSH and CDR2 LQKENI. Trimming pared 1 base from V and 2 bases from J, leaving 11 bases between. CDR3 loop: CASSPRGRGTNEKLFF. The CDR3 DNA is TGTGCCAGCTCACCACGGGGGAGAGGTACTAATGAAAAACTGTTTTTT.

The chain uses TRBV11-2 and TRBJ2-3; the match to TRBD2 covers 11 bases. With V trimmed by 3 bases and J by 5 bases, 7 bases remained unmatched. The CDR3 spans 16 residues. Germline-derived CDR1 and CDR2 are SGHAT and FQNNGV. In DNA, the CDR3 is TGTGCCAGCAGCTTGGTAGCGGGAGGGCCGGGAGATACGCAGTATTTT. Amino acids: CASSLVAGGPGDTQYF. The full variable domain, completed using reference TRBV11-2 and TRBJ2-3, is EAGVAQSPRYKIIEKRQSVAFWCNPISGHATLYWYQQILGQGPKLLIQFQNNGVVDDSQLPKDRFSAERLKGVDSTLKIQPAKLEDSAVYLCASSLVAGGPGDTQYFGPGTRLTVL.

This chain connects TRBV5-4 to TRBJ1-1, with D maybe TRBD1 (6 bases). Trimming cost V 3 bases and J 0 bases, with 15 bases left between them. The germline gives CDR1 SGHNT, CDR2 YYREEE (reference sequence). This CDR3 comprises 16 residues. This CDR3 is CASSSGQLNMNTEAFF. The CDR3 DNA follows: TGTGCCAGCAGCTCCGGACAGTTAAATATGAACACTGAAGCTTTCTTT.

The rearrangement uses TRBV6-7 and TRBJ1-4; D may be TRBD1 (5 bases). TRBV6-7 is assigned to the ORF class and has an uncertain function. Trimming left V 6 bases short and J 8 bases short, with 16 bases between. The CDR3 spans 14 residues. The CDR3, as DNA: TGTGCCAGCAGCACCCCAGGGCATAGGGAAAAACTGTTTTTT. Encoded protein: CASSTPGHREKLFF.

J is TRBJ1-1 and V is TRBV21-1; TRBD1 is the table's D call, not checked against the DNA. TRBV21-1 constitutes a pseudogene. This CDR3 region has 13 residues. The CDR3 region has the DNA TGTGCCACCGTACGGGACAGGATACCTGAAGCTTTCTTT. Its translation: CATVRDRIPEAFF.

There are a few counts of this clone. This chain links TRBV29-1 with TRBJ2-7; the match to TRBD2 covers 7 bases. This CDR3 is built from 12 residues. The J segment lost 3 bases and the V segment lost 3 bases, leaving 2 bases of the junction unmatched. The germline V gene encodes CDR1 SQVTM and CDR2 ANQGSEA. The CDR3 sequence is CSVDGEGYEQYF. CDR3 nucleotides: TGCAGCGTTGACGGGGAGGGCTACGAGCAGTACTTC.

The chain joins TRBV4-1 to TRBJ2-7; D call uncertain. This CDR3 spans 16 amino acids. V lost 0 bases and J 5 bases, leaving 17 bases between the germline ends. Germline lookup yields CDR1 MGHRA and CDR2 YSYEKL. As DNA, the CDR3 is TGCGCCAGCAGCCAAGATAGCCCGTCTCTTGCTGACGAGCAGTACTTC. Protein: CASSQDSPSLADEQYF.

The gene calls are TRBV9 and TRBJ1-5; D unresolved. Trimming removed 4 bases from V and 5 bases from J, with 16 bases in between. CDR1 SGDLS and CDR2 YYNGEE come from the germline V gene. This CDR3 has 15 amino acids. The chain's CDR3 is CASSPFGSYDQPQHF. CDR3 DNA sequence: TGTGCCAGCAGCCCGTTTGGGAGTTATGATCAGCCCCAGCATTTT. The full variable domain, in which reference TRBV9 and TRBJ1-5 provide the parts outside the CDR3, is DSGVTQTPKHLITATGQRVTLRCSPRSGDLSVYWYQQSLDQGLQFLIQYYNGEERAKGNILERFSAQQFPDLHSELNLSSLELGDSALYFCASSPFGSYDQPQHFGDGTRLSIL.

The chain is built from TRBV14 and TRBJ1-1, with unresolved D. The CDR3 spans 13 residues. The V gene's germline CDR1 is SGHDN and CDR2 FVKESK. Trimming took off 4 bases at V and 5 bases at J, with 11 bases between the two ends. CDR3 loop: CASSLGRQTEAFF. As DNA, the CDR3 is TGTGCCAGCAGCCTCGGACGGCAGACTGAAGCTTTCTTT.

The V call is TRBV29-1, the J call TRBJ2-1, with D perhaps assigned TRBD1 or TRBD2 (5 bases each). V shed 7 bases and J shed 4 bases, with 17 bases lying between them. Germline CDR1 SQVTM, CDR2 ANQGSEA. The CDR3 runs to 14 residues. In DNA, the CDR3 is TGCAGCGCTGGGTCCGCAGGGAGTTACAATGAGCAGTTCTTC. Translation: CSAGSAGSYNEQFF.

The chain carries TRBV29-1 and TRBJ2-5; the D is unclear. The CDR3 loop spans 14 amino acids. The germline V gene has CDR1 SQVTM and CDR2 ANQGSEA. V was shortened by 0 bases and J by 1 base, with 9 bases between the two germline ends. CDR3 coding DNA: TGCAGCGTTGAAGAGTTCCGGATCCAAGAGACCCAGTACTTC. This sequence encodes CSVEEFRIQETQYF.

V usage is TRBV30 and J usage is TRBJ1-5; D call uncertain. Trimming stripped 1 base from V and 4 bases from J, with 8 bases between. The CDR3 is made up of 13 amino acids. Per germline, CDR1 GTSNPN and CDR2 SVGIG (reference sequence). The CDR3 bases are TGTGCCTGGAGTGCTGGGCTTAATCAGCCCCAGCATTTT. Its translation: CAWSAGLNQPQHF.

This chain links TRBV2 with TRBJ1-1; 7 bases match TRBD1. This CDR3 contains 12 residues. V trimming: 6 bases; J trimming: 11 bases; junction bases outside the gene matches: 9. From germline, CDR1 is SNHLY and CDR2 FYNNEI. The CDR3 bases are TGTGCCAGCAGGGATGACAGGGTGTTTGCTTTCTTT. Translating it yields CASRDDRVFAFF.

The chain couples TRBV5-1 to TRBJ2-2, with D perhaps matching TRBD1 (6 bases). Germline V gives CDR1 SGHRS, CDR2 YFSETQ. The CDR3 spans 15 residues. Trimming took off 0 bases at V and 4 bases at J, with 10 bases between the two ends. The CDR3 DNA reads as TGCGCCAGCAGCTTGGAGCACAGGGTCACCGGGGAGCTGTTTTTT. Protein sequence: CASSLEHRVTGELFF.

The chain has TRBV6-5 and TRBJ2-7, with TRBD1 as a possible D gene (6 bases). Germline V lookup: CDR1 MNHEY, CDR2 SVGAGI. V dropped 5 bases and J dropped 2 bases, with 10 bases sitting between them. This CDR3 spans 13 amino acids. Here the CDR3 DNA reads TGTGCCAGCAGTCGGGACACCACCTACGAGCAGTACTTC. This encodes CASSRDTTYEQYF.

The genes are TRBV6-1 and TRBJ2-1, with D possibly called TRBD1 or TRBD2 (5 bases each). V shed 4 bases and J shed 5 bases, with 18 bases lying between them. The germline V gene encodes CDR1 MNHNS and CDR2 SASEGT. The CDR3 is 16 residues long. Written as DNA, the CDR3 is TGTGCCAGCAGTGCCCGATCCGGGACGCGGAACAATGAGCAGTTCTTC. Encoded protein: CASSARSGTRNNEQFF.

The chain has TRBV5-1 and TRBJ2-5; D is possibly TRBD2 (5 bases). The germline V and J ends were trimmed by 4 bases and 4 bases, with 5 bases remaining between them. Germline V gene sequence: CDR1 SGHRS, CDR2 YFSETQ. This CDR3 comprises 11 residues. The CDR3 coding sequence is TGCGCCAGCAGCGAGGGAGAGACCCAGTACTTC. It translates to CASSEGETQYF.

The sample holds one count of this clone. The rearrangement joins TRBV4-1 to TRBJ1-3; D uncertain. Germline-derived CDR1 and CDR2 are MGHRA and YSYEKL. The CDR3 runs 14 residues. V gave up 3 bases and J gave up 0 bases, with 6 bases separating them. The CDR3 bases are TGCGCCAGCAGCCAGGGAAGCTCTGGAAACACCATATATTTT. Amino acid sequence: CASSQGSSGNTIYF.

Comments on this clone: A clone one base away is much larger, so this may be a read error. DNA for the CDR3: TGTGCCAGCAACACCTCGCATGAAGCTTTCTTT. As protein: CASNTSHEAFF. This chain connects TRBV21-1 to TRBJ1-1; the D call TRBD1 from the table was never checked on the DNA. TRBV21-1 is an annotated pseudogene. CDR3 length: 11 amino acids.

This clone was picked up one time. CDR3 in DNA: TGTGCCAGCAGCTTAGATCGGGAGTACGAGCAGTACTTC. It specifies CASSLDREYEQYF. V is TRBV11-2 and J is TRBJ2-7; D perhaps matches TRBD2 (6 bases). V was shortened by 0 bases and J by 4 bases, with 7 bases between the two germline ends. In germline, CDR1 is SGHAT, CDR2 FQNNGV. This CDR3 spans 13 amino acids.

As concerns this clone: Additional DNA sequences in this sample encode the identical CDR3. V is TRBV28 and J is TRBJ2-1; no definite D call. V lost 4 bases to trimming and J lost 3 bases, with 4 bases between them. Germline V lookup: CDR1 MDHEN, CDR2 SYDVKM. There are 12 residues in the CDR3. The CDR3 DNA reads TGTGCCAGCAGTTCCCACTACAATGAGCAGTTCTTC. This codes for CASSSHYNEQFF. Filled out from reference TRBV28 and TRBJ2-1, the complete variable domain reads DVKVTQSSRYLVKRTGEKVFLECVQDMDHENMFWYRQDPGLGLRLIYFSYDVKMKEKGDIPEGYSVSREKKERFSLILESASTNQTSMYLCASSSHYNEQFFGPGTRLTVL.